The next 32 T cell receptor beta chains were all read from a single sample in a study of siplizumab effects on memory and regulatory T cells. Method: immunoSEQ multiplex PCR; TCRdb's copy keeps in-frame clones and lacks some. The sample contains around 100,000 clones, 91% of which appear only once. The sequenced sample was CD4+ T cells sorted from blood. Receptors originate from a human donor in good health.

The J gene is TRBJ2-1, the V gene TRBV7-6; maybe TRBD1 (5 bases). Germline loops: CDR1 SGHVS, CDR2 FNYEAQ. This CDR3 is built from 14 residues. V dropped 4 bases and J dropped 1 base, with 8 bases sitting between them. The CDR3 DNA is TGTGCCAGCAGCTCGCAGGGTTCCTACAATGAGCAGTTCTTC. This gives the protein CASSSQGSYNEQFF.

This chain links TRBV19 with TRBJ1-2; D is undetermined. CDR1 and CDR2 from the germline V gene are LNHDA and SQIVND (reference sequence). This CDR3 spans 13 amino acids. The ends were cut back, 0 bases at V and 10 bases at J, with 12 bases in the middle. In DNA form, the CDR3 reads TGTGCCAGTAGTATAGAAAAAGGTTCCGACTACACCTTC. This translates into CASSIEKGSDYTF.

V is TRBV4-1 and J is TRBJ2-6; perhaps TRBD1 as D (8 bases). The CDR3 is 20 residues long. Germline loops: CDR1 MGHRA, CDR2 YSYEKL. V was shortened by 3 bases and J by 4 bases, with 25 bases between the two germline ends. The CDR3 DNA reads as TGCGCCAGCAGCCACCGGGGGGAAGGACAGGGAGGTAAAGGGGCCAACGTCCTGACTTTC. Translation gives CASSHRGEGQGGKGANVLTF.

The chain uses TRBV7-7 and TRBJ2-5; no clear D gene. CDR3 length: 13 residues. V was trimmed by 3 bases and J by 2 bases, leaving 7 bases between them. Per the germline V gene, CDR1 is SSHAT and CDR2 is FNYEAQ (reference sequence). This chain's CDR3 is CASSLGGQETQYF. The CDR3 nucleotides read TGTGCCAGCAGCTTGGGCGGACAAGAGACCCAGTACTTC.

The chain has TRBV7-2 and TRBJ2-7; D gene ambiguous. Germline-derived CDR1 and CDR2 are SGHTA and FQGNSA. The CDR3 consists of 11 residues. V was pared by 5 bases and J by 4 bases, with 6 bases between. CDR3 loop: CASSPTYEQYF. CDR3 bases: TGTGCCAGCAGCCCAACATACGAGCAGTACTTC.

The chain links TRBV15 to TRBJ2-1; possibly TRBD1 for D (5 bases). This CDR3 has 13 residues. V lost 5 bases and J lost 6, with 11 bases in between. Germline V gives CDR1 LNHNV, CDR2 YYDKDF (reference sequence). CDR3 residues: CATSSKQVNEQFF. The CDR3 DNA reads TGTGCCACCAGCTCAAAACAGGTCAATGAGCAGTTCTTC.

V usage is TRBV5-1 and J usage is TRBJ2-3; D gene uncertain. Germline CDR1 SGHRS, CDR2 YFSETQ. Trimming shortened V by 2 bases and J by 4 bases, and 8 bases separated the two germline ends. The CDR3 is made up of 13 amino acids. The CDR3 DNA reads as TGCGCCAGCAGCTTTGACGAGTCAGATACGCAGTATTTT. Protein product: CASSFDESDTQYF.

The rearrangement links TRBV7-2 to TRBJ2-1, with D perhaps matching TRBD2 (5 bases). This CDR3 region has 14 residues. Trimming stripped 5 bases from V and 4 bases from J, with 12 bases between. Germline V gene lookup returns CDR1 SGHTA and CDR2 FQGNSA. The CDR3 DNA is TGTGCCAGCAGCCCTCCTCCGGGGTACAATGAGCAGTTCTTC. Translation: CASSPPPGYNEQFF.

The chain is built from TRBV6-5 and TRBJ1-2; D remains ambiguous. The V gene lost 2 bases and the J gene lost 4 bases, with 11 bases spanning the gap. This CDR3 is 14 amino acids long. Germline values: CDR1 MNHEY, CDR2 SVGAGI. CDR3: CASSYGVDFYGYTF. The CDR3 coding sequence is TGTGCCAGCAGTTACGGAGTGGACTTCTATGGCTACACCTTC.

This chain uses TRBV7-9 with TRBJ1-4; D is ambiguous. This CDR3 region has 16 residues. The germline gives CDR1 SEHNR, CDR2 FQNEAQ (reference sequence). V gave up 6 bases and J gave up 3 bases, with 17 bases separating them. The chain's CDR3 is CASSPRTSRANEKLFF. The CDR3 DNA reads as TGTGCCAGCAGTCCTAGGACGTCTCGGGCTAATGAAAAACTGTTTTTT. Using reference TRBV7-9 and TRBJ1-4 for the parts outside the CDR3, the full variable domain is DTGVSQNPRHKITKRGQNVTFRCDPISEHNRLYWYRQTLGQGPEFLTYFQNEAQLEKSRLLSDRFSAERPKGSFSTLEIQRTEQGDSAMYLCASSPRTSRANEKLFFGSGTQLSVL.

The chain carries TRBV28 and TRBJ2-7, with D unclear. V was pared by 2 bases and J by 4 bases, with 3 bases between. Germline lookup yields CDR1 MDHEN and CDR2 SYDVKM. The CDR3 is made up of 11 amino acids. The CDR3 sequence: CASSLEYEQYF. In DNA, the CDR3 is TGTGCCAGCAGTTTAGAGTACGAGCAGTACTTC.

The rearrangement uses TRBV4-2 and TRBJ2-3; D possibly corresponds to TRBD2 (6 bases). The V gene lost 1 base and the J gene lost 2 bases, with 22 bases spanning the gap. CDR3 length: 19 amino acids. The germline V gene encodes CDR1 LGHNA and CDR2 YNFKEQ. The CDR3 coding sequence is TGTGCCAGCAGCCAAGCTCAAGGACTCGCTAGCGTAGACACAGATACGCAGTATTTT. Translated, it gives CASSQAQGLASVDTDTQYF.

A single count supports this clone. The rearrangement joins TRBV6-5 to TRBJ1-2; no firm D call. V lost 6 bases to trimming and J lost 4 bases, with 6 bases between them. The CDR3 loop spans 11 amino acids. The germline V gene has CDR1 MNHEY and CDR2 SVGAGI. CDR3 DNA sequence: TGTGCCAGCAGGGAGAGCTATGGCTACACCTTC. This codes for CASRESYGYTF.

CDR3 sequence reads: CASSLAWRGAQETQYF. Here the CDR3 DNA reads TGTGCCAGCAGCTTGGCCTGGCGGGGGGCCCAAGAGACCCAGTACTTC. The V call is TRBV5-6, the J call TRBJ2-5; 8 nucleotides line up with TRBD2. CDR1 SGHDT and CDR2 YYEEEE come from the germline V gene. Germline trimming cut 0 bases from V and 1 base from J; bases unmatched to any gene: 5. The CDR3 has 16 amino acids.

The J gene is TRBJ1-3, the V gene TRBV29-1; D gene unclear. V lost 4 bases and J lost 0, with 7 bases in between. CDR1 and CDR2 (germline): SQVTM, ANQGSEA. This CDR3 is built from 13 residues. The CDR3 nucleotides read TGCAGCGTTGTATGGAGCTCTGGAAACACCATATATTTT. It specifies CSVVWSSGNTIYF.

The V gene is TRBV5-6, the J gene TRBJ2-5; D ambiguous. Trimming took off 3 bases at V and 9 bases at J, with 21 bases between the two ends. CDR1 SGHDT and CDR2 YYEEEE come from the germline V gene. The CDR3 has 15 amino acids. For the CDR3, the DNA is TGTGCCAGCAGCTCAGGCGCTTGGGGTTTTGCGGCCCAGTACTTC. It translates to CASSSGAWGFAAQYF.

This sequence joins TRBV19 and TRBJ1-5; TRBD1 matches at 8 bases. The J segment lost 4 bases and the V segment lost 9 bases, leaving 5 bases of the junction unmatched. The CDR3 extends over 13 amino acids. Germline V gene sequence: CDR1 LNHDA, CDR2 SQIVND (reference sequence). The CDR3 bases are TGTGCCAGCATCCGGGACAGGAATCAGCCCCAGCATTTT. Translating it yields CASIRDRNQPQHF.

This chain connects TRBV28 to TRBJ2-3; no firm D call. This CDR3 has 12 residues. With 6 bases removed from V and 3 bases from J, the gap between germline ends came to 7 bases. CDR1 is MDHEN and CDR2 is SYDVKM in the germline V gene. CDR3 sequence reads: CASSRVTDTQYF. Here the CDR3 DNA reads TGTGCCAGCAGCCGGGTAACAGATACGCAGTATTTT.

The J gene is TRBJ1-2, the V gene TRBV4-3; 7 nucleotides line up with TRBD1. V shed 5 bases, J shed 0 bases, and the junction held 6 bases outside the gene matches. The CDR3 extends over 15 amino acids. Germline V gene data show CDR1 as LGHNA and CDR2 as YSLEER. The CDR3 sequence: CASSVTGEANYGYTF. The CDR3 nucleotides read TGCGCCAGCAGCGTTACAGGGGAAGCTAACTATGGCTACACCTTC.

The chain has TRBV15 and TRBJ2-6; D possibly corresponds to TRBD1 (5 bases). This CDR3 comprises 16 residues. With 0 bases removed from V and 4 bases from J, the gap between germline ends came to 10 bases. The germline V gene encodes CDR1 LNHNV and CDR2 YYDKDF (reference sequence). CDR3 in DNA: TGTGCCACCAGCAGAGATCGTTCAGGGGGGGCCAACGTCCTGACTTTC. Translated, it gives CATSRDRSGGANVLTF.

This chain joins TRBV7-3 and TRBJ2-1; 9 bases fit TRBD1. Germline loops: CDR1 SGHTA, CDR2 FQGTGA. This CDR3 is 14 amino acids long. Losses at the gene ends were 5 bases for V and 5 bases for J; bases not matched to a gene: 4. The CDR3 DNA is TGTGCCAGCAGCCCCGGGACAGGGCACAATGAGCAGTTCTTC. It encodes CASSPGTGHNEQFF.

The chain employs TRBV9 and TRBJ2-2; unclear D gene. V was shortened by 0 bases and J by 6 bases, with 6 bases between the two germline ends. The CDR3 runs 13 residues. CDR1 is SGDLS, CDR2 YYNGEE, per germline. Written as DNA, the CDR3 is TGTGCCAGCAGCGTAGAATTCGCCGGGGAGCTGTTTTTT. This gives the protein CASSVEFAGELFF.

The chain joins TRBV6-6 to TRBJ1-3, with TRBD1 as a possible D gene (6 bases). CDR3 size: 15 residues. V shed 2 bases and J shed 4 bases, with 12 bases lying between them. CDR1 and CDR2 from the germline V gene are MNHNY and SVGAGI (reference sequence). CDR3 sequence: CASSYGGQLGNTIYF. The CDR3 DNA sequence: TGTGCCAGCAGTTACGGAGGACAGCTCGGAAACACCATATATTTT.

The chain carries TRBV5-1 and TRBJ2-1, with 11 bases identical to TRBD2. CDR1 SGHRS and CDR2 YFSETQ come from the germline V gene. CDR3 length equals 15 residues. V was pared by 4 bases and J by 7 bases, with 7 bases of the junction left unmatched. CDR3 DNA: TGCGCCAGCAGCCCCACTAGCGGGGGTGGAAATGAGCAGTTCTTC. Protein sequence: CASSPTSGGGNEQFF.

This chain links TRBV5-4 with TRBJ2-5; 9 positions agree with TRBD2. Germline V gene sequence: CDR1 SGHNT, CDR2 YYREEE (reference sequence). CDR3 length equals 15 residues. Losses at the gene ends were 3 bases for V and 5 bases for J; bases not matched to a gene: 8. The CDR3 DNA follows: TGTGCCAGCAGCTCCCTTGCGGGGGGGCATGAGACCCAGTACTTC. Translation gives CASSSLAGGHETQYF.

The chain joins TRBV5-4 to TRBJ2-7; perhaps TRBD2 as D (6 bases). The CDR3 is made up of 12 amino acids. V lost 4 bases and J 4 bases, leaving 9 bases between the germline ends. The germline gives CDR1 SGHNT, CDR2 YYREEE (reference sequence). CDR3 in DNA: TGTGCCAGCAGCGGCGGGGATTACGAGCAGTACTTC. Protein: CASSGGDYEQYF.

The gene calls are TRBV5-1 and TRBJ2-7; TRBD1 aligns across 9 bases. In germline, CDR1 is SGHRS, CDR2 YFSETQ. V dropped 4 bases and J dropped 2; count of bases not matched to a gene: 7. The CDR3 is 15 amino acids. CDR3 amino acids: CASSPRTGAAYEQYF. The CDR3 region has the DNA TGCGCCAGCAGCCCGAGGACAGGGGCCGCCTACGAGCAGTACTTC.

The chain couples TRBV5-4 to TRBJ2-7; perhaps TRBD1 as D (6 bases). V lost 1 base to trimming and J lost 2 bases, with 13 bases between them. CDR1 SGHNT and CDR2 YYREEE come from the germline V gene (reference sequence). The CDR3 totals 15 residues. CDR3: CASSLWGRGAYEQYF. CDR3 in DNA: TGTGCCAGCAGCTTGTGGGGCAGGGGCGCCTACGAGCAGTACTTC.

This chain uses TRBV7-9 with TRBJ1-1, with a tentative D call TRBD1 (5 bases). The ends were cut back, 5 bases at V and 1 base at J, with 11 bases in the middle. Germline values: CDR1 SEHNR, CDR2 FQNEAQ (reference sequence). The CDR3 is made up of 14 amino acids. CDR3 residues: CASSLEGPNTEAFF. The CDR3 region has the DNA TGTGCCAGCAGCCTAGAGGGGCCGAACACTGAAGCTTTCTTT.

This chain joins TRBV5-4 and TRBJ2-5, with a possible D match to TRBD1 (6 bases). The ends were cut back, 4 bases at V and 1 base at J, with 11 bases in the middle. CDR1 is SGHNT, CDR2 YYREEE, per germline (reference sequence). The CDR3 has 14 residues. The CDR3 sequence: CASSTGQLQETQYF. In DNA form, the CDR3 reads TGTGCCAGCAGCACGGGACAACTCCAAGAGACCCAGTACTTC.

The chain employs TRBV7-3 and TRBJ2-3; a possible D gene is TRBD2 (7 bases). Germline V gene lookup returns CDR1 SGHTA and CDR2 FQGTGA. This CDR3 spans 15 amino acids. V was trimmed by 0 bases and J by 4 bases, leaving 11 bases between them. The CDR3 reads CASSLTGGAPDTQYF. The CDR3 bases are TGTGCCAGCAGCTTAACTGGGGGGGCACCAGATACGCAGTATTTT.

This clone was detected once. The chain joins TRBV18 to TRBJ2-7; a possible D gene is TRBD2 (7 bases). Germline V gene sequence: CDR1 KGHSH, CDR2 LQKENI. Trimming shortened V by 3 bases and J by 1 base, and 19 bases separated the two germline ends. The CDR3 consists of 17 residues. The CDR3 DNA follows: TGTGCCAGCTCACCCAACCCGGGGGGCGGGGATTCCTACGAGCAGTACTTC. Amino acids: CASSPNPGGGDSYEQYF.